This entry lists 18 T cell receptor beta chains sequenced from one sample in a study of blood T cell repertoires in COVID-19. The table came from immunoSEQ multiplex PCR; TCRdb's copy has only in-frame clones and leaves some out. The repertoire has fewer than 250,000 clones, about 86% of them found once; the top ten carry 3.5% to 4%. The sample taken for sequencing was PBMCs or T cells enriched from blood (not recorded which). The receptor source for this set is a woman in her forties with acute COVID-19.

The gene calls are TRBV27 and TRBJ1-1; 11 nucleotides match TRBD1. This CDR3 has 16 amino acids. V shed 7 bases and J 4 bases; nucleotides not matched to a gene: 11. Germline V gene sequence: CDR1 MNHEY, CDR2 SMNVEV (reference sequence). CDR3 in amino acids: CASNGRDRGGGTEAFF. CDR3 DNA: TGTGCCAGCAATGGGCGGGACAGGGGGGGAGGCACTGAAGCTTTCTTT.

V usage is TRBV5-6 and J usage is TRBJ1-1, with 7 bases matching TRBD1. J was trimmed by 9 bases and V by 4 bases; bases with no gene match: 12. The V gene's germline CDR1 is SGHDT and CDR2 YYEEEE. CDR3 length: 14 amino acids. The CDR3, as DNA: TGTGCCAGCAGCCTGACAGGGAACCTAAGAAAAGCTTTCTTT. Protein product: CASSLTGNLRKAFF.

The V and J genes are TRBV3-1 (or the pseudogene TRBV3-2) and TRBJ2-5; 11 positions agree with TRBD2. Germline-derived CDR1 and CDR2 are LGHDT and YNNKEL (reference sequence). V lost 4 bases to trimming and J lost 4 bases; unmatched junction nucleotides: 14. The CDR3 is 18 amino acids. This CDR3 is CASSLGGRVAGGRETQYF. The DNA of the CDR3 is TGTGCCAGCAGCCTAGGAGGAAGGGTAGCGGGAGGGCGAGAGACCCAGTACTTC.

V and J are TRBV18 and TRBJ1-4; D call uncertain. This CDR3 has 13 amino acids. V was cut by 2 bases and J by 6 bases, with 7 bases left in between. Per germline, CDR1 KGHSH and CDR2 LQKENI. The CDR3 here is CASSPGPDEKLFF. As DNA, the CDR3 is TGTGCCAGCTCACCAGGGCCGGATGAAAAACTGTTTTTT.

The V and J genes are TRBV14 and TRBJ2-1; 9 positions match TRBD2. V was pared by 0 bases and J by 6 bases, with 12 bases of the junction left unmatched. The CDR3 covers 18 residues. Germline V lookup: CDR1 SGHDN, CDR2 FVKESK. The CDR3: CASSQDFPLAGSLNEQFF. DNA for the CDR3: TGTGCCAGCAGCCAAGATTTTCCCCTAGCGGGGTCCCTCAATGAGCAGTTCTTC.

The chain combines TRBV5-1 with TRBJ2-5; possible D gene TRBD2, 6 bases. Per the germline V gene, CDR1 is SGHRS and CDR2 is YFSETQ. V lost 5 bases to trimming and J lost 10 bases, with 18 bases between them. The CDR3 runs 13 residues. The CDR3 loop reads CASRAQGTVYQYF. The CDR3, as DNA: TGCGCCAGCAGGGCTCAAGGGACTGTGTACCAGTACTTC.

V and J are TRBV28 and TRBJ1-1; TRBD1 aligns across 8 bases. J lost 7 bases, V lost 4 bases, and 8 bases had no gene match. The length of the CDR3 is 14 residues. The germline V gene has CDR1 MDHEN and CDR2 SYDVKM. This chain's CDR3 is CASSSTGGGFEAFF. DNA of the CDR3: TGTGCCAGCAGTTCAACAGGGGGGGGGTTTGAAGCTTTCTTT.

The CDR3 nucleotides read TGTGCCAGCAGTCGCCTCGGGACAGTGGGGGACTATGGCTACACCTTC. Amino acids: CASSRLGTVGDYGYTF. V and J are TRBV27 and TRBJ1-2; 7 nucleotides line up with TRBD1. This CDR3 is 16 amino acids long. The V gene's germline CDR1 is MNHEY and CDR2 SMNVEV (reference sequence). J was trimmed by 3 bases and V by 5 bases; bases with no gene match: 12.

To note about this clone: Other nucleotide sequences in the sample specify the same CDR3. The chain couples TRBV28 to TRBJ1-5, with D perhaps TRBD1 (5 bases). The CDR3 is made up of 14 amino acids. The germline CDR1 and CDR2 sequences are MDHEN and SYDVKM. Deletions cut 3 bases from V and 2 bases from J, with 8 bases between. In DNA form, the CDR3 reads TGTGCCAGCAGTTTGCTACAGGGCAATCAGCCCCAGCATTTT. Protein product: CASSLLQGNQPQHF.

The V call is TRBV5-1, the J call TRBJ1-5, with 7 bases matching TRBD1. The V and J ends lost 0 bases and 1 base, in that order; junction bases with no gene match: 13. The CDR3 sequence is 19 residues long. The germline V gene encodes CDR1 SGHRS and CDR2 YFSETQ. This CDR3 reads CASSLAKGTVVGSNQPQHF. CDR3 nucleotides: TGCGCCAGCAGCTTGGCCAAGGGGACAGTCGTCGGGAGCAATCAGCCCCAGCATTTT.

The gene calls are TRBV9 and TRBJ2-3; 10 bases fit TRBD2. Losses at the gene ends were 4 bases for V and 4 bases for J; bases not matched to a gene: 6. Germline V gene lookup returns CDR1 SGDLS and CDR2 YYNGEE. The CDR3 spans 15 residues. This chain's CDR3 is CASSFTSGKSDTQYF. The CDR3 region has the DNA TGTGCCAGCAGCTTTACTAGCGGGAAATCAGATACGCAGTATTTT.

J is TRBJ2-3 and V is TRBV27; 9 positions match TRBD2. The CDR3 totals 16 residues. The germline V gene encodes CDR1 MNHEY and CDR2 SMNVEV (reference sequence). Trimming took 5 bases from V and 13 from J; bases not matched to a gene: 19. CDR3 amino acids: CASSSPSSGIRRGEYF. Written as DNA, the CDR3 is TGTGCCAGCAGTAGCCCTTCTAGCGGGATCAGGCGGGGCGAGTATTTT.

This clone was seen a handful of times. This sequence joins TRBV5-1 and TRBJ2-2, with D possibly TRBD2 on 6 matching bases. The CDR3 contains 15 residues. Germline assignment: CDR1 SGHRS and CDR2 YFSETQ. Trimming cost V 4 bases and J 6 bases, with 16 bases left between them. The chain's CDR3 is CASSIEKRVAGELFF. DNA for the CDR3: TGCGCCAGCAGCATCGAAAAGCGGGTTGCCGGGGAGCTGTTTTTT.

CDR3 in DNA: TGTGCCAGCAGTGAACCGCGAATGAACGAGCAGTACTTC. Its translation is CASSEPRMNEQYF. This sequence joins TRBV2 and TRBJ2-7; D unresolved. The CDR3 runs 13 residues. Germline assignment: CDR1 SNHLY and CDR2 FYNNEI. V lost 2 bases, J lost 5 bases, and 10 bases lay in between.

J is TRBJ2-1 and V is TRBV10-3, with a possible D match to TRBD1 (5 bases). CDR1 is ENHRY, CDR2 SYGVKD, per germline. V lost 5 bases to trimming and J lost 1 base, with 9 bases between them. This CDR3 is 14 amino acids long. CDR3 sequence reads: CAISSQGSYNEQFF. In DNA, the CDR3 is TGTGCCATCAGTTCGCAGGGTTCCTACAATGAGCAGTTCTTC.

The rearrangement uses TRBV3-1 (or the pseudogene TRBV3-2) and TRBJ1-3; no firm D call. The V end lost 4 bases, the J end lost 4 bases, and 11 bases lay between the germline ends. CDR1 and CDR2 (germline): LGHDT, YNNKEL (reference sequence). This CDR3 has 14 residues. The CDR3 DNA is TGTGCCAGCAGCCTTGGGAGATCGGGAAACACCATATATTTT. Encoded protein: CASSLGRSGNTIYF.

The table lists this clone with a count of one. The chain combines TRBV5-4 with TRBJ2-1; 10 nucleotides align to TRBD1. Trimming cost V 5 bases and J 9 bases; bases outside gene matches: 2. There are 12 residues in the CDR3. Looked up from germline, CDR1 is SGHNT and CDR2 is YYREEE (reference sequence). The CDR3 region is CASRDRGGEQFF. The CDR3 region has the DNA TGTGCCAGCAGGGACAGGGGGGGTGAGCAGTTCTTC.

The chain joins TRBV30 to TRBJ2-3, with D maybe TRBD2 (6 bases). The CDR3 consists of 15 residues. Germline V lookup: CDR1 GTSNPN, CDR2 SVGIG (reference sequence). The V gene lost 0 bases and the J gene lost 0 bases, with 10 bases spanning the gap. The CDR3 sequence is CAWSVRGSSTDTQYF. The CDR3 DNA sequence: TGTGCCTGGAGTGTACGGGGGTCTAGCACAGATACGCAGTATTTT.